The 32 T cell receptor beta chains below were found in one sample sequenced in a study of shared clonotypes between healthy human individuals. Here immunoSEQ multiplex PCR was the method, and the copy in TCRdb shows in-frame clones only, minus some. The sample carries around 1.1 million clones, roughly 77% recorded once. Sample: memory CD4+ T cells from PBMCs. This sample's subset: CD45RA-negative fraction. The receptor set was obtained from a man aged 18-30 years in good health. Some clones in this sample may be carry-over from other donors' samples.

The chain employs TRBV19 and TRBJ1-2; 11 bases are shared with TRBD1. The CDR3 sequence is 15 residues long. The trim removed 6 bases at V and 2 bases at J, leaving 5 bases unmatched. CDR1 is LNHDA and CDR2 is SQIVND in the germline V gene (reference sequence). The CDR3 nucleotides read TGTGCCAGTAGCAAAGGGACAGGGGGAAACTATGGCTACACCTTC. Protein product: CASSKGTGGNYGYTF.

This clone was counted only a few times. This rearrangement joins TRBV4-2 to TRBJ2-3; 15 bases agree with TRBD2. Trimming took 1 base from V and 6 from J; bases not matched to a gene: 14. The CDR3 contains 20 residues. Germline V gene lookup returns CDR1 LGHNA and CDR2 YNFKEQ. The CDR3 bases are TGTGCCAGCAGCCAAGCGGCGAACCTTGGACTAGCGGGAGGGGGCGATACGCAGTATTTT. Protein: CASSQAANLGLAGGGDTQYF.

Note on this clone: This may be a read error, as it is one base from a much larger clone. The rearrangement joins TRBV29-1 to TRBJ2-3; TRBD2 matches at 7 bases. The CDR3 sequence is 14 residues long. Per the germline V gene, CDR1 is SQVTM and CDR2 is ANQGSEA. Trimming removed 4 bases from V and 2 bases from J; junction bases left unmatched: 6. The CDR3: CSVVAGTATDTQYF. CDR3 DNA sequence: TGCAGCGTTGTAGCGGGTACAGCCACAGATACGCAGTATTTT.

This clone occurred many times. The rearrangement links TRBV27 to TRBJ1-2; D gene ambiguous. Germline CDR1 MNHEY, CDR2 SMNVEV (reference sequence). The V end lost 5 bases, the J end lost 2 bases, and 15 bases lay between the germline ends. The CDR3 is 15 amino acids. The CDR3 coding sequence is TGTGCCAGCAGTCTAGGAACAACAGCGAACTATGGCTACACCTTC. Amino acids: CASSLGTTANYGYTF.

The table lists this clone with a few counts. V is TRBV12-5 and J is TRBJ2-2; 8 bases agree with TRBD2. Per the germline V gene, CDR1 is LGHNT and CDR2 is FRNRAP. CDR3 size: 16 residues. Losses at the gene ends were 0 bases for V and 3 bases for J; bases not matched to a gene: 3. The CDR3: CASGLVLSGDTGELFF. The CDR3 DNA reads TGTGCTAGTGGTTTGGTTCTTAGCGGGGACACCGGGGAGCTGTTTTTT.

This clone was detected only once. The chain is built from TRBV2 and TRBJ1-4; TRBD1 agrees at 10 bases. Germline loops: CDR1 SNHLY, CDR2 FYNNEI. The length of the CDR3 is 16 residues. The J segment lost 7 bases and the V segment lost 5 bases, leaving 10 bases of the junction unmatched. The CDR3 nucleotides read TGTGCCAGCAGTCCCGGGACAGGGGCTGGGGGTGAAAAACTGTTTTTT. Translated: CASSPGTGAGGEKLFF.

Comments on this clone: Other DNA sequences in the sample encode the same CDR3. This chain joins TRBV5-1 and TRBJ2-7; 8 nucleotides match TRBD2. The CDR3 consists of 14 residues. V shed 0 bases and J 4 bases; nucleotides not matched to a gene: 3. Germline V gene sequence: CDR1 SGHRS, CDR2 YFSETQ. The CDR3 DNA is TGCGCCAGCAGCTTGGCGGGAGGGTCTTACGAGCAGTACTTC. Protein product: CASSLAGGSYEQYF.

The chain employs TRBV7-2 and TRBJ2-1, with 14 bases lining up with TRBD2. V lost 5 bases to trimming and J lost 7 bases; unmatched junction nucleotides: 4. From germline, CDR1 is SGHTA and CDR2 FQGNSA. The CDR3 consists of 15 residues. The CDR3 DNA reads TGTGCCAGCAGCCTGGGACTAGCGGGAGTAAATGAGCAGTTCTTC. Translated: CASSLGLAGVNEQFF.

This chain uses TRBV9 with TRBJ2-1; D remains ambiguous. Trimming took 7 bases from V and 5 from J, leaving 16 bases between them. The CDR3 has 14 residues. Germline loops: CDR1 SGDLS, CDR2 YYNGEE. The CDR3 DNA is TGTGCCAGCGGGCGAGGCCCCGCCGACAATGAGCAGTTCTTC. This sequence encodes CASGRGPADNEQFF. The full variable domain, completed using reference TRBV9 and TRBJ2-1, is DSGVTQTPKHLITATGQRVTLRCSPRSGDLSVYWYQQSLDQGLQFLIQYYNGEERAKGNILERFSAQQFPDLHSELNLSSLELGDSALYFCASGRGPADNEQFFGPGTRLTVL.

The CDR3 DNA is TGTGCCAGCGGGGACAGGTTTAACCCTAACTACGAGCAGTACTTC. Translated, it gives CASGDRFNPNYEQYF. The chain combines TRBV28 with TRBJ2-7; 8 bases map to TRBD1. V gave up 8 bases and J gave up 3 bases; unmatched junction bases: 12. CDR1 and CDR2 from the germline V gene are MDHEN and SYDVKM. CDR3 length: 15 amino acids.

The V and J genes are TRBV6-1 and TRBJ1-5; possible D gene TRBD1, 5 bases. The CDR3 loop spans 13 amino acids. V lost 8 bases and J lost 3, with 11 bases in between. Germline V gene lookup returns CDR1 MNHNS and CDR2 SASEGT. DNA for the CDR3: TGTGCCAGCGCGGGGCAGCTCAATCAGCCCCAGCATTTT. This translates into CASAGQLNQPQHF.

The genes are TRBV29-1 and TRBJ2-1; possible D gene TRBD2, 6 bases. Per the germline V gene, CDR1 is SQVTM and CDR2 is ANQGSEA. V dropped 7 bases and J dropped 1 base, with 20 bases sitting between them. The CDR3 covers 16 residues. The CDR3 DNA is TGCAGCGGGGCGGGACGGACCGCGTTATCCTACAATGAGCAGTTCTTC. As protein: CSGAGRTALSYNEQFF.

The chain is built from TRBV7-2 and TRBJ1-5; 10 positions agree with TRBD1. This CDR3 is built from 15 residues. The germline gives CDR1 SGHTA, CDR2 FQGNSA. After removal of 3 bases from V and 2 bases from J, the junction contained 1 base not matched to a gene. Written as DNA, the CDR3 is TGTGCCAGCAGCTTTGGACAGGGGGGCAATCAGCCCCAGCATTTT. Translating it yields CASSFGQGGNQPQHF.

About this clone: Other DNA sequences of this sample code for an identical CDR3. The chain employs TRBV5-1 and TRBJ2-5; D ambiguous. This CDR3 is 14 amino acids long. Trimming took off 0 bases at V and 1 base at J, with 7 bases between the two ends. Germline CDR1 reads SGHRS; CDR2 reads YFSETQ. The CDR3: CASSLGVGQETQYF. CDR3 DNA: TGCGCCAGCAGCTTGGGAGTCGGCCAAGAGACCCAGTACTTC.

The rearrangement joins TRBV25-1 to TRBJ2-3, with D hard to call. The V gene's germline CDR1 is MGHDK and CDR2 SYGVNS. CDR3 length: 13 amino acids. V was cut by 3 bases and J by 2 bases, with 6 bases left in between. CDR3 DNA sequence: TGTGCCAGCAGTGATTCATCCACAGATACGCAGTATTTT. Protein: CASSDSSTDTQYF.

The chain carries TRBV4-3 and TRBJ1-1, with D perhaps matching TRBD1 (5 bases). The V end was cut by 3 bases, the J end by 7 bases, with 9 bases between. The CDR3 has 12 amino acids. Germline V lookup: CDR1 LGHNA, CDR2 YSLEER. The CDR3 DNA is TGCGCCAGCAGCCAGTGGGGGAGTGAAGCTTTCTTT. Translation: CASSQWGSEAFF.

This clone was detected a few times. The J gene is TRBJ2-5, the V gene TRBV10-2, with 14 bases matching TRBD2. V gave up 6 bases and J gave up 2 bases; unmatched junction bases: 8. Looked up from germline, CDR1 is WSHSY and CDR2 is SAAADI. The CDR3 covers 17 residues. The CDR3 region is CASSRLAGGRDQETQYF. The CDR3 region has the DNA TGCGCCAGCAGCCGACTAGCGGGAGGGCGCGATCAAGAGACCCAGTACTTC.

The rearrangement links TRBV6-5 to TRBJ2-6; the D is unclear. Germline CDR1 reads MNHEY; CDR2 reads SVGAGI. There are 16 residues in the CDR3. The V gene lost 2 bases and the J gene lost 0 bases, with 8 bases spanning the gap. CDR3 amino acids: CASSYRPGSGANVLTF. The CDR3 DNA reads as TGTGCCAGCAGTTACCGGCCTGGCTCTGGGGCCAACGTCCTGACTTTC.

The chain combines TRBV28 with TRBJ2-1; D possibly corresponds to TRBD2 (5 bases). CDR1 MDHEN and CDR2 SYDVKM come from the germline V gene. Trimming took off 6 bases at V and 1 base at J, with 13 bases between the two ends. The CDR3 extends over 15 amino acids. The CDR3 loop reads CASSRSAGSYNEQFF. In DNA, the CDR3 is TGTGCCAGCAGCCGATCGGCGGGTTCCTACAATGAGCAGTTCTTC. The variable domain in full, with the rest retrieved from reference TRBV28 and TRBJ2-1, is DVKVTQSSRYLVKRTGEKVFLECVQDMDHENMFWYRQDPGLGLRLIYFSYDVKMKEKGDIPEGYSVSREKKERFSLILESASTNQTSMYLCASSRSAGSYNEQFFGPGTRLTVL.

In this sample, this clone turned up a few times. The rearrangement uses TRBV5-1 and TRBJ2-1, with TRBD2 matching 11 bases. The CDR3 totals 15 residues. With 4 bases clipped from V and 6 bases from J, the junction kept 6 bases outside the gene matches. From germline, CDR1 is SGHRS and CDR2 YFSETQ. The CDR3 loop reads CASSQLAGAANEQFF. Here the CDR3 DNA reads TGCGCCAGCAGCCAACTAGCGGGAGCTGCCAATGAGCAGTTCTTC.

The CDR3 coding sequence is TGCAGTGCTAGAGAGAGCTATGGCTACACCTTC. Protein product: CSARESYGYTF. V and J are TRBV20-1 and TRBJ1-2; no clear D. In germline, CDR1 is DFQATT, CDR2 SNEGSKA (reference sequence). Between the trimmed V and J ends, which lost 0 bases and 4 bases, there was a span of 3 bases. CDR3 length equals 11 residues.

The gene calls are TRBV4-3 and TRBJ2-4, with 7 bases that match TRBD2. This CDR3 spans 15 amino acids. V trimming: 4 bases; J trimming: 6 bases; junction bases outside the gene matches: 9. The germline V gene encodes CDR1 LGHNA and CDR2 YSLEER. The CDR3 here is CASSPQLASLNIQYF. The DNA for the CDR3 is TGCGCCAGCAGCCCCCAACTAGCGAGCTTAAACATTCAGTACTTC.

This clone has a handful of counts. Other DNA sequences in this specimen translate into the identical CDR3. The chain recombines TRBV10-3 with TRBJ2-5; unclear D gene. This CDR3 region has 11 residues. V lost 4 bases, J lost 5 bases, and 5 bases lay in between. The germline V gene encodes CDR1 ENHRY and CDR2 SYGVKD. The CDR3 nucleotides are TGTGCCATCAGTGTAGGGGAGACCCAGTACTTC. It codes for CAISVGETQYF.

The sample holds one count of this clone. This sequence joins TRBV14 and TRBJ2-1; TRBD2 aligns across 8 bases. CDR1 and CDR2 from the germline V gene are SGHDN and FVKESK. The CDR3 sequence is 16 residues long. V gave up 4 bases and J gave up 8 bases; unmatched junction bases: 13. The CDR3, as DNA: TGTGCCAGCAGCCCCCTCGGGGCGGGAGGTCTGGATGAGCAGTTCTTC. Residues: CASSPLGAGGLDEQFF.

This chain links TRBV19 with TRBJ2-3; D is perhaps TRBD1 or TRBD2 (5 bases each). This CDR3 contains 17 residues. Germline CDR1 LNHDA, CDR2 SQIVND (reference sequence). The V and J ends lost 6 bases and 2 bases respectively, with 21 bases between them. CDR3 in amino acids: CASSKPPGTLITDTQYF. CDR3 bases: TGTGCCAGTAGCAAGCCCCCCGGGACCTTAATCACAGATACGCAGTATTTT.

V is TRBV5-1 and J is TRBJ1-4; tentatively, D is TRBD1 (5 bases). The CDR3 totals 15 residues. Trimming took off 2 bases at V and 4 bases at J, with 12 bases between the two ends. The germline V gene has CDR1 SGHRS and CDR2 YFSETQ. The CDR3 reads CASSLGTDYNEKLFF. In nucleotides, the CDR3 is TGCGCCAGCAGCTTAGGGACCGATTATAATGAAAAACTGTTTTTT. Using reference TRBV5-1 and TRBJ1-4 for the parts outside the CDR3, the full variable domain is KAGVTQTPRYLIKTRGQQVTLSCSPISGHRSVSWYQQTPGQGLQFLFEYFSETQRNKGNFPGRFSGRQFSNSRSEMNVSTLELGDSALYLCASSLGTDYNEKLFFGSGTQLSVL.

This sequence joins TRBV6-5 and TRBJ2-1, with D perhaps TRBD1 (7 bases). The V gene lost 0 bases and the J gene lost 6 bases, with 9 bases spanning the gap. Germline loops: CDR1 MNHEY, CDR2 SVGAGI. The CDR3 spans 14 residues. The CDR3 DNA reads as TGTGCCAGCAGTTACTCGCAGGGGGGCAATGAGCAGTTCTTC. Amino acid sequence: CASSYSQGGNEQFF.

The chain has TRBV21-1 and TRBJ1-2. TRBV21-1 is classified as a pseudogene. This CDR3 contains 10 residues. DNA of the CDR3: TGTGCCAGCAGCAGACTTGGCTACACCTTC. Residues: CASSRLGYTF.

The chain couples TRBV15 to TRBJ1-1; a possible D gene is TRBD1 (5 bases). Germline loops: CDR1 LNHNV, CDR2 YYDKDF (reference sequence). V shed 3 bases and J shed 0 bases, with 17 bases lying between them. The CDR3 sequence is 17 residues long. This CDR3 reads CATSSGRAGIMNTEAFF. In DNA, the CDR3 is TGTGCCACCAGCAGTGGAAGGGCAGGGATAATGAACACTGAAGCTTTCTTT. The full variable domain, rest sourced from reference TRBV15 and TRBJ1-1, is DAMVIQNPRYQVTQFGKPVTLSCSQTLNHNVMYWYQQKSSQAPKLLFHYYDKDFNNEADTPDNFQSRRPNTSFCFLDIRSPGLGDTAMYLCATSSGRAGIMNTEAFFGQGTRLTVV.

This sequence joins TRBV27 and TRBJ2-3; the D call may be TRBD1 or TRBD2 (5 bases each). The CDR3 has 16 residues. CDR1 is MNHEY and CDR2 is SMNVEV in the germline V gene (reference sequence). Between the trimmed V and J ends, which lost 4 bases and 1 base, there was a span of 15 bases. The CDR3 reads CASSSGWGLGTDTQYF. The CDR3 region has the DNA TGTGCCAGCAGTTCCGGGTGGGGGTTGGGCACAGATACGCAGTATTTT.

Worth noting for this clone: A much larger clone is a single base away; this may be a read error. The rearrangement links TRBV4-2 to TRBJ2-7; 7 nucleotides line up with TRBD2. V was clipped by 0 bases and J by 2 bases; unmatched bases: 10. Germline V lookup: CDR1 LGHNA, CDR2 YNFKEQ. This CDR3 comprises 17 residues. CDR3 nucleotides: TGTGCCAGCAGCCAAGAAAGCCCAGCGGGATGGCCCTACGAGCAGTACTTC. Its translation: CASSQESPAGWPYEQYF.

This clone has just a few counts. Other DNA variants within this sample encode the same CDR3. The V call is TRBV5-1, the J call TRBJ2-2; D gene uncertain. This CDR3 spans 12 amino acids. V was cut by 1 base and J by 4 bases, with 2 bases left in between. The germline gives CDR1 SGHRS, CDR2 YFSETQ. CDR3 residues: CASSLFTGELFF. For the CDR3, the DNA is TGCGCCAGCAGCTTGTTCACCGGGGAGCTGTTTTTT.